This T cell receptor beta chain came from a study of shared clonotypes between healthy human individuals (dated by TCRdb to 2018 to 2020). Study-wide context: The cohort comprised a couple of women and a few men aged 18 to 49 years. To estimate repertoire size and how much clonotype sharing occurs between individuals, the study deeply sequenced the blood TCR repertoires of about 5 healthy adults. Libraries were prepared and TCR repertoires were sequenced by different laboratories using diverse techniques, in order to increase sequencing depth and limit assay-specific biases. Per donor, leukapheresis produced somewhere between about 0.94 and 9 billion PBMCs.

The investigation overall reported the following: Pairwise subsampling indicated that sequencing depth was expected to affect the degree of clonotype sharing among donors. The small number of donors limited the genetic and exposure-history diversity represented. Sampling was restricted to blood, and TCR repertoires in tissues likely differ from the TCR repertoires found in blood.

The CDR3 holds 16 amino acids from the cysteine to the phenylalanine. Kept here is only the CDR3 DNA, which spans 48 bases and is read in frame from base 1. The trim is 5 bases for V and 3 bases for J, with a gap of 20 bases between the germline ends. CDR1 is given as SGHVS and CDR2 as FQNEAQ, both from the germline V gene. Donors were healthy HIV-negative adults with no recently reported acute infections or vaccinations. Every donor was a Caucasian adult living in Nashville, Tennessee, USA. For unsorted samples, 90 million or so PBMCs were counted and genomic DNA was extracted with the QIAamp DNA Blood Mini kit. After blood collection by leukapheresis, PBMCs were isolated using Ficoll-Histopaque density gradient centrifugation and then cryopreserved in the vapor phase of liquid nitrogen. Using the deep immunoSEQ assay, TCR CDR3 regions were amplified from genomic DNA by multiplex PCR. Extracted genomic DNA from each cell subset was spread evenly across all wells of several immunoSEQ 96-well plates, with each plate serving as a replicate. For unsorted PBMC, each replicate PCR was loaded with approximately 300 ng genomic DNA, equivalent to tens of thousands of T cell genomes. Ten immunoSEQ deep assay plates were used to sequence unsorted PBMC genomic DNA. Purified libraries were measured with a Qubit 3.0 fluorometer, size-checked on a Bioanalyzer 2100, and measured again with the KAPA Library Quantification kit. Each immunoSEQ 96-well plate was sequenced on its own single-read 150-cycle Illumina NextSeq 550 flow cell. The study's own analysis went as follows. Because the immunoSEQ output included only junctional sequences and no quality scores, the filtering could not be the same as the filtering used for full-length reads. Sequences were annotated with PyIR, a Python wrapper for IgBLAST v1.9, and V/J genes and CDR3 were assigned using IMGT germline references. Any read was removed if the V/J assignment was weak (E-value above 1e-6), the CDR3 was missing, or the read contained stop codons, out-of-frame junctions, or ambiguous translated residues. V3J clonotypes were defined by identical inferred V gene, J gene, and CDR3 amino acid sequence. Percentage overlap between repertoires was calculated by dividing the number of shared unique clonotypes by the size of the smaller repertoire. RTK rarefaction, the Chao1 estimator, and Recon v2.1 estimates of unobserved clonotypes were used to assess repertoire richness. TCRdb limited this immuneACCESS table to in-frame rearrangements with V and J called. A share of clones is missing; checked studies link under half to unresolved V genes, and the rest is unexplained. That table supplies the V and J calls and clone size; D and trimming were determined from the DNA. This sample lists about half a million clones; 75% to 80% were detected once. Approximately 12% of the sample is taken by the ten largest.

With regard to this clone: Its cognate antigen has yet to be identified. No quality values exist for individual bases; no much larger clone is one base distant.

The sample consisted of PBMCs. Recombination linked TRBV7-8 to TRBJ2-7; TRBD2 could be the D gene, as 7 bases match. This sequence originates from a middle-aged woman in good health. Some clones in this sample may be carry-over from other donors' samples. The DNA sequence is given as TGTGCCAGCAGCCCGTGGGTCAGGGGCGGGAGCTACGAGCAGTACTTC. Its product reads: CASSPWVRGGSYEQYF.